These 23 T cell receptor beta chains were sequenced from one sample in a study of blood T cell repertoires in COVID-19. Sequencing used immunoSEQ multiplex PCR; TCRdb keeps in-frame clones, though not all of them. In the table there are 200,000 to 300,000 clones, 70% to 90% of which are singletons. Source material: peripheral blood. The receptor set was obtained from a woman aged 60 to 75 with COVID-19, enrolled during active disease.

This clone was seen once. V gene TRBV27 combines with J gene TRBJ1-5, with D unclear. Germline loops: CDR1 MNHEY, CDR2 SMNVEV (reference sequence). Between the trimmed V and J ends, which lost 5 bases and 4 bases, there was a span of 9 bases. This CDR3 contains 13 residues. The CDR3 sequence: CASSTTQNQPQHF. The CDR3 region has the DNA TGTGCCAGCAGTACGACACAAAATCAGCCCCAGCATTTT.

This sequence joins TRBV5-5 and TRBJ2-2, with 11 bases identical to TRBD2. The CDR3 spans 16 residues. Trimming at V came to 3 bases and at J to 5 bases, leaving 6 bases not matched to a gene. The germline CDR1 and CDR2 sequences are SGHKS and YYEKEE (reference sequence). CDR3 region: CASSYGLAGATGELFF. In nucleotides, the CDR3 is TGTGCCAGCAGCTACGGACTAGCGGGTGCTACCGGGGAGCTGTTTTTT.

The chain uses TRBV29-1 and TRBJ1-2; D not resolved. Deletions cut 4 bases from V and 5 bases from J, with 14 bases between. CDR1 is SQVTM, CDR2 ANQGSEA, per germline. This CDR3 contains 13 residues. The CDR3 DNA reads as TGCAGCGTTGCACTATCCGACGGGTATGGCTACACCTTC. It yields the protein CSVALSDGYGYTF. The whole variable domain, filled in from reference TRBV29-1 and TRBJ1-2, reads SAVISQKPSRDICQRGTSLTIQCQVDSQVTMMFWYRQQPGQSLTLIATANQGSEATYESGFVIDKFPISRPNLTFSTLTVSNMSPEDSSIYLCSVALSDGYGYTFGSGTRLTVV.

The chain recombines TRBV4-3 with TRBJ2-3; 10 bases fit TRBD2. Germline CDR1 and CDR2: LGHNA and YSLEER. The CDR3 loop spans 16 amino acids. V dropped 2 bases and J dropped 0; count of bases not matched to a gene: 2. DNA of the CDR3: TGCGCCAGCAGCCAATCGACTAGCGGGAGCACAGATACGCAGTATTTT. Residues: CASSQSTSGSTDTQYF.

The rearrangement links TRBV6-5 to TRBJ1-5; D unclear. V lost 4 bases, J lost 0 bases, and 13 bases lay in between. The CDR3 loop spans 16 amino acids. CDR1 and CDR2 from the germline V gene are MNHEY and SVGAGI. Here the CDR3 DNA reads TGTGCCAGCAGTTCGCGGGGAGGTGATAGCAATCAGCCCCAGCATTTT. It is translated as CASSSRGGDSNQPQHF.

The genes are TRBV9 and TRBJ1-6; possible D gene TRBD1, 6 bases. CDR1 SGDLS and CDR2 YYNGEE come from the germline V gene. CDR3 length: 14 amino acids. V lost 4 bases to trimming and J lost 7 bases, with 12 bases between them. The CDR3 bases are TGTGCCAGCAGCCCCTCGGGACACAATTCACCCCTCCACTTT. This translates into CASSPSGHNSPLHF.

This rearrangement joins TRBV9 to TRBJ2-7, with D perhaps TRBD1 (5 bases). V was clipped by 0 bases and J by 0 bases, with 10 bases between them. The CDR3 covers 15 residues. Germline V gene sequence: CDR1 SGDLS, CDR2 YYNGEE. In DNA, the CDR3 is TGTGCCAGCAGCGTAGCCGACAGTCTCTCCTACGAGCAGTACTTC. It translates to CASSVADSLSYEQYF.

The chain has TRBV5-1 and TRBJ2-7; tentatively, D is TRBD2 (7 bases). This CDR3 is 15 amino acids long. CDR1 is SGHRS and CDR2 is YFSETQ in the germline V gene. Trimming shortened V by 0 bases and J by 2 bases, and 12 bases separated the two germline ends. The CDR3 is CASSLAMGGPYEQYF. CDR3 sequence (DNA): TGCGCCAGCAGCTTGGCTATGGGGGGGCCCTACGAGCAGTACTTC.

This clone turned up a few times. This chain uses TRBV3-1 (or the pseudogene TRBV3-2) with TRBJ2-7, with 11 bases fitting TRBD2. Germline-derived CDR1 and CDR2 are LGHDT and YNNKEL (reference sequence). Germline trimming cut 1 base from V and 6 bases from J; bases unmatched to any gene: 8. The CDR3 runs to 16 residues. As DNA, the CDR3 is TGTGCCAGCAGCCAAGGCGGTACTAGCGGGAGTGGCGAGCAGTACTTC. Translating it yields CASSQGGTSGSGEQYF.

V and J are TRBV30 and TRBJ1-2; D is unclear. V lost 0 bases, J lost 1 base, and 9 bases lay in between. Germline V gives CDR1 GTSNPN, CDR2 SVGIG (reference sequence). The CDR3 extends over 14 amino acids. This chain's CDR3 is CAWSVSGYNYGYTF. In DNA form, the CDR3 reads TGTGCCTGGAGTGTAAGCGGTTATAACTATGGCTACACCTTC.

The chain is built from TRBV28 and TRBJ1-5, with D perhaps matching TRBD1 (5 bases). The CDR3 contains 16 residues. The V end lost 6 bases, the J end lost 1 base, and 16 bases lay between the germline ends. From germline, CDR1 is MDHEN and CDR2 SYDVKM. CDR3 DNA: TGTGCCAGCAGCTTCGAGGGGAGGGGAAGCAATCAGCCCCAGCATTTT. Its protein is CASSFEGRGSNQPQHF.

V is TRBV28 and J is TRBJ2-4, with 15 bases lining up with TRBD2. Germline CDR1 is MDHEN and CDR2 is SYDVKM. The CDR3 is 18 amino acids. Trimming cost V 3 bases and J 0 bases; bases outside gene matches: 3. CDR3 DNA sequence: TGTGCCAGCAGTTTTTGGACTAGCGGGGGGGGAGCCAAAAACATTCAGTACTTC. Translation: CASSFWTSGGGAKNIQYF.

This clone was detected only a few times. This chain links TRBV24-1 with TRBJ1-2; 8 bases match TRBD1. This CDR3 region has 15 residues. The V gene end was trimmed by 2 bases and the J gene end by 7 bases; junction bases not matched to a gene: 8. CDR1 and CDR2 (germline): KGHDR, SFDVKD. Here the CDR3 reads CATSDSRQGATGYTF. CDR3 sequence (DNA): TGTGCCACCAGTGATTCCAGGCAGGGGGCGACTGGCTACACCTTC.

CDR3 DNA sequence: TGCAGTGCCCTCCTAGCGTACGAGCAGTACTTC. This encodes CSALLAYEQYF. J is TRBJ2-7 and V is TRBV20-1; D might be TRBD2 (6 bases). Germline V gene sequence: CDR1 DFQATT, CDR2 SNEGSKA (reference sequence). Trimming left V 6 bases short and J 4 bases short, with 10 bases between. This CDR3 has 11 amino acids.

The chain carries TRBV7-9 and TRBJ2-2, with D possibly matching TRBD1 (5 bases). This CDR3 is built from 15 residues. The germline gives CDR1 SEHNR, CDR2 FQNEAQ (reference sequence). The germline V and J ends were trimmed by 1 base and 0 bases, with 6 bases remaining between them. The CDR3 DNA is TGTGCCAGCAGCTTAGGGACAACGAACACCGGGGAGCTGTTTTTT. This gives the protein CASSLGTTNTGELFF.

The V call is TRBV7-3, the J call TRBJ1-1; D possibly corresponds to TRBD1 (6 bases). The CDR3 runs to 15 residues. Germline CDR1 reads SGHTA; CDR2 reads FQGTGA. V lost 5 bases and J 6 bases, leaving 19 bases between the germline ends. CDR3 in amino acids: CASSPRGWGPAEAFF. In nucleotides, the CDR3 is TGTGCCAGCAGCCCTAGGGGTTGGGGGCCGGCTGAAGCTTTCTTT.

The chain couples TRBV6-5 to TRBJ1-3; D call uncertain. This CDR3 has 14 residues. Deletions cut 7 bases from V and 2 bases from J, with 12 bases between. CDR1 and CDR2 from the germline V gene are MNHEY and SVGAGI. CDR3 amino acids: CASMRAGAGNTIYF. The CDR3 DNA is TGTGCCAGCATGAGGGCAGGAGCTGGAAACACCATATATTTT.

Only one count was recorded for this clone. The CDR3 sequence: CASSQDRTGGTDTQYF. DNA of the CDR3: TGCGCCAGCAGCCAAGACCGGACAGGGGGGACAGATACGCAGTATTTT. The chain joins TRBV4-3 to TRBJ2-3; 10 nucleotides line up with TRBD1. V lost 0 bases, J lost 3 bases, and 3 bases stayed unmatched. This CDR3 has 16 amino acids. Germline V gene data show CDR1 as LGHNA and CDR2 as YSLEER.

This sequence joins TRBV10-3 and TRBJ1-6; D is uncertain. V lost 0 bases, J lost 6 bases, and 9 bases lay in between. CDR1 and CDR2 from the germline V gene are ENHRY and SYGVKD. This CDR3 region has 15 residues. The CDR3: CAISESGVGNSPLHF. The CDR3 nucleotides are TGTGCCATCAGTGAGTCCGGGGTCGGTAATTCACCCCTCCACTTT.

V is TRBV5-1 and J is TRBJ2-5, with TRBD1 identical over 7 bases. The CDR3 runs to 15 residues. In germline, CDR1 is SGHRS, CDR2 YFSETQ. Germline trimming cut 0 bases from V and 3 bases from J; bases unmatched to any gene: 5. The chain's CDR3 is CASSLASTGKETQYF. The DNA of the CDR3 is TGCGCCAGCAGCTTGGCCTCGACAGGGAAAGAGACCCAGTACTTC.

This clone was detected only a few times. The chain links TRBV15 to TRBJ1-3, with TRBD1 identical over 9 bases. After removal of 4 bases from V and 3 bases from J, the junction contained 7 bases not matched to a gene. The CDR3 has 16 amino acids. Germline values: CDR1 LNHNV, CDR2 YYDKDF (reference sequence). The CDR3 nucleotides are TGTGCCACCAGCACTCGGGACAGGGTGTTTGGAAACACCATATATTTT. The encoded protein is CATSTRDRVFGNTIYF.

This chain joins TRBV5-1 and TRBJ1-1; the match to TRBD1 covers 9 bases. This CDR3 spans 16 amino acids. The V gene end was trimmed by 0 bases and the J gene end by 5 bases; junction bases not matched to a gene: 8. CDR1 and CDR2 (germline): SGHRS, YFSETQ. In nucleotides, the CDR3 is TGCGCCAGCAGCTTGGGGGCCGGGACAGGGACGACTGAAGCTTTCTTT. Amino acid sequence: CASSLGAGTGTTEAFF.

The gene calls are TRBV11-3 and TRBJ2-1; D is uncertain. The germline V gene has CDR1 SGHNT and CDR2 YENEEA. This CDR3 is built from 11 residues. V lost 4 bases and J lost 12, with 10 bases in between. CDR3 residues: CASSSGTRQFF. The CDR3 region has the DNA TGTGCCAGCAGCTCGGGTACGAGGCAGTTCTTC.